Described below is a single TCR beta chain sequence and its context. Its antigen is not known. This record comes from a study of cytomegalovirus exposure and HLA in healthy donors. Study-wide results and limits: Cytomegalovirus association was listed for 150 or so TCR beta chains. In a later analysis, a missense DCLRE1C variant was linked to TCR beta V- and J-gene trimming.

This CDR3 has 18 residues. Germline-derived CDR1 and CDR2 are WSHSY and SAAADI. Trimming removed 3 bases at V and 5 bases at J, with 23 bases between. The PCR made use of 60 Vbeta and 13 Jbeta primers. Assay used: immunoSEQ multiplex PCR; TCRdb lists only in-frame clones, some missing. In the table there are under 130,000 clones, 55% to 75% of which are singletons. The donors, nominally healthy at sampling, likely had unrecorded immune exposures. V usage is TRBV10-2 and J usage is TRBJ1-5; weak D call: TRBD1 (5 bases). The sample taken for sequencing was PBMCs. The TCR was taken from a young man in good health and CMV-seropositive. The CDR3 nucleotides are TGCGCCAGCAGTGAATTATTTATTGGGGCGACAGCGTATCAGCCCCAGCATTTT. Translated: CASSELFIGATAYQPQHF.